This T cell receptor (beta chain) was documented in a study of T cells and copy number aberrations in small-cell lung cancer (dated by TCRdb to the early 2020s). Regarding the research as a whole: To relate T cell metrics to mutations and copy number aberrations, the same tumor regions underwent both TCR repertoire sequencing and whole-exome sequencing. Tumor TCR data existed for 17 patients, and about 15 patients had TCR data from both tumor tissue and normal tissue. The research as a whole found: Across regions, the TCR repertoire was highly heterogeneous, with roughly 75-97.7% of clones confined to a single region, an overlap lower than the overlap seen in localized NSCLC. The study was limited by a small sample size because surgical resection is uncommon in small-cell lung cancer, and the findings require validation. Every specimen was formalin-fixed paraffin-embedded tissue, a material known to introduce sequencing artifacts. A negative correlation was found between higher copy number aberration burden and tumor T-cell density, richness and clonality. Compared with adjacent lung tissue, tumors showed lower T-cell density, richness and clonality, although the density difference was not significant.

Donors were patients with limited-stage small-cell lung cancer who underwent surgical resection in Hangzhou, China, between the late 2000s and the early 2020s. Every donor underwent upfront surgery with no preoperative chemotherapy or radiotherapy, and no donor received immunotherapy either before or after surgery. All 20 or so patients in the sequenced cohort were identified as smokers or heavy second-hand smokers. Three regions were collected from each tumor FFPE block by a grid approach so that spatial heterogeneity of the primary tumors was represented. To enrich for malignant cells, tumor regions underwent macrodissection, and selection was restricted to regions expected to yield at least 150 ng DNA. To characterize heterogeneity of the T cell repertoire, the study applied multi-region TCR-beta sequencing to resected limited-stage small-cell lung cancers and to tumor-adjacent lung tissue. The AllPrep DNA/RNA FFPE Kit (Qiagen) was used to extract genomic DNA from FFPE tissue.

The immunoSEQ hsTCRB Kit was used with multiplexed V- and J-gene primers to amplify TCR-beta CDR3 regions from genomic DNA. Unique DNA barcodes were added in a second PCR, and the samples were pooled together with one negative control and one positive control. An Illumina MiSeq running a 150-cycle paired-end protocol was used to sequence the pooled TCR-beta libraries. The authors' pipeline ran thus. Adaptive Biotechnologies processed the raw sequencing data into a report containing normalized, annotated TCR-beta repertoires. To compute T-cell density, TCR-beta templates were normalized to usable DNA, with usable DNA estimated through amplification of housekeeping genes. Richness was the count of unique rearrangements, and clonality was defined as 1 minus Pielou's evenness. Three measures quantified intratumor TCR heterogeneity between regions: the Jaccard index, the Morisita overlap index, and the proportion of shared top-20 clonotypes. The table was pulled from immuneACCESS by TCRdb, which kept in-frame rearrangements only. Such tables lose some clones; where checked, under half of the loss comes from unresolved V genes, and the rest has no known cause. The V and J calls and clone size come from that table; D and trimming were worked out from the DNA. Recorded for this sample are around 700 clones; approximately 86% of them occurred a single time. In total, the top ten clones hold roughly 3.4% of the sample.

Comments on this clone: Its specific antigen is unknown. No much larger clonotype is one base removed from it; base qualities were not supplied.

The sequenced sample was tumor tissue. This TCR was recovered from a man between 40 and 49 years old with small cell lung cancer.

The sequence in DNA is TGTGCCAGCAGTTCTACCGCAGGGTTATATAATTCACCCCTCCACTTT. Translated, this is CASSSTAGLYNSPLHF. This receptor chain uses TRBV28 and TRBJ1-6, with TRBD1 perhaps the D gene, on 5 matching bases. From the germline V gene, CDR1 is MDHEN and CDR2 is SYDVKM. Reading from cysteine to phenylalanine, the CDR3 counts 16 amino acids. Here the CDR3 DNA is all that survives: 48 bases in frame from base 1. A distance of 14 bases separates the germline ends of V and J, which lose 4 bases and 4 bases respectively.